The clone carrying this T cell receptor (beta chain) appeared a few times. The antigen remains undetermined. At one end the junction does not follow the germline gene, possibly because of a read error. TCRdb analysed the PCR reads with MiXCR anew, one entry per CDR3 protein. The repertoire holds tens of thousands of distinct CDR3 sequences, with 24% as singletons. Germline CDR1 is DFQATT and CDR2 is SNEGSKA (reference sequence). The CDR3 totals 13 residues. The sample belongs to a study of molecular identifiers for immune sequencing clone quantification. Study results and caveats: Beyond 20 RNA copies, clones held over 99% of effector molecules, compared with under 1% in naive cells.

This chain joins TRBV20-1 and TRBJ2-5, with 8 bases aligning to TRBD2. Sequenced input: naive CD8+ T cells from blood, with Jurkat cell RNA spiked in. Described subset: FACS-sorted CD8+CD4-CCR7+CD45RA+ naive T cells. This sequence originates from a human donor in good health. Some libraries in this study had Jurkat cell RNA spiked in. This chain's CDR3 is CSAGDGGGEPQYF. The DNA for the CDR3 is TGCAGTGCTGGAGACGGGGGGGGAGAGCCCCAGTACTTC.